This T cell receptor beta chain was sequenced during a study of cytomegalovirus exposure and HLA in healthy donors. Remarks on this clone: Its antigen is undetermined.

The study ran its PCR with 60 Vbeta and 13 Jbeta primers. Method: immunoSEQ multiplex PCR; TCRdb's copy keeps in-frame clones and lacks some. Found here are around 110,000 clones, 71% of them singletons; the top ten hold 2.8%. Germline lookup yields CDR1 SEHNR and CDR2 FQNEAQ (reference sequence). The CDR3 has 14 residues. Trimming took 3 bases from V and 5 from J, leaving 14 bases between them. Study results and limitations: TCR beta chain V- and J-gene trimming was linked, in a later analysis, to a missense variant in DCLRE1C.

The donors gave bone marrow, and they were healthy. The sample consisted of PBMCs. This sequence joins TRBV7-9 and TRBJ2-7; perhaps TRBD2 as D (6 bases). The source is a female donor in good health and CMV-seronegative. CDR3 DNA: TGTGCCAGCAGCTTTCAAGCGGGTGCGGACGAGCAGTACTTC. Translation gives CASSFQAGADEQYF.